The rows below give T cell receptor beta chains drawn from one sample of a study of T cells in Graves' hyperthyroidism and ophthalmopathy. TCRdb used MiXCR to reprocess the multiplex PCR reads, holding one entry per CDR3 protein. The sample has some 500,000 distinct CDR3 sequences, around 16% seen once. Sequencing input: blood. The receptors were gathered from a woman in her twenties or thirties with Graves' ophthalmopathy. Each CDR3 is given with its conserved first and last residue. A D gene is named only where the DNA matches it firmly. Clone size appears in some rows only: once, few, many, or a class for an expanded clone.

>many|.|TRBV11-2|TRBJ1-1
TGTGCCAGCAGCCCGCCCGGGCTGGCTCGAACTGAAGCTTTCTTT
CASSPPGLARTEAFF
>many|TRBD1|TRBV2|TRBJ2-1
TGTGCCAGCACCTTCGACAGGGGACTTTATAATGAGCAGTTCTTC
CASTFDRGLYNEQFF
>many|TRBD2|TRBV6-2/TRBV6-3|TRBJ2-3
TGTGCCAGCAGTTACTCGATACTAGCGGGAGGCACATATACGCAGTATTTT
CASSYSILAGGTYTQYF
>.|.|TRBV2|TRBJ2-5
TGTGCCAGCAGTGCAAACGGCTCCGGATCTTTAAAGGAGACCCAGTACTTC
CASSANGSGSLKETQYF
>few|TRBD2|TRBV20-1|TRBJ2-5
TGCAGTGCTAGACTGGGACTAGCGGGAAGACAAGAGACCCAGTACTTC
CSARLGLAGRQETQYF
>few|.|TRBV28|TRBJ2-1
TGTGCCAGCAGTTCCGTCGGGAGCAATGAGCAGTTCTTC
CASSSVGSNEQFF
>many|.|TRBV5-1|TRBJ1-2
TGCGCCAGCAGCTTGGATGGTTTTAGCTATGGCTACACCTTC
CASSLDGFSYGYTF
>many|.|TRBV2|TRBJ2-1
TGTGCCAGCATCGCCGGGACTGCGAATGAGCAGTTCTTC
CASIAGTANEQFF
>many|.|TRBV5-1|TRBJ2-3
TGTGCCAGCAGCTTAGAGGATACGCAGTATTTT
CASSLEDTQYF
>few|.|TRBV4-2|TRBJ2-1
TGTGCCAGCAGCCAAGGGACTGCGGGCTCCTACAATGAGCAGTTCTTC
CASSQGTAGSYNEQFF
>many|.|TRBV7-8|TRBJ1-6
TGTGCCAGCAGCTTGGACAGTCCATATAATTCACCCCTCCACTTT
CASSLDSPYNSPLHF
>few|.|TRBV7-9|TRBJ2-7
TGTGCCAGCAGCCGCCCTCCGGGAAGGGCCGCCGGGACACACTCCTACGAGCAGTACTTC
CASSRPPGRAAGTHSYEQYF
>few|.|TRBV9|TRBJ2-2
TGTGCCAGCAGCGTCGGATGGGGTCGTAGCACCGGGGAGCTGTTTTTT
CASSVGWGRSTGELFF
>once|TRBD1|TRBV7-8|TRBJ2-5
TGTGCCAGCAGCTTCCACAGGGGCCAAGAGACCCAGTACTTC
CASSFHRGQETQYF
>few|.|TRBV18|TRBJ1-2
TGTGCCAGCTCAGAATTGGGGGCCGATAAGGATGGCTACACCTTC
CASSELGADKDGYTF
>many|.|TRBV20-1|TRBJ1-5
TGCAGTGCTAGAGATCAGGGCAGGGAGAGTCAGCCCCAGCATTTT
CSARDQGRESQPQHF
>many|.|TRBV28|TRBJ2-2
TGTGCCAGCAGGGAATGGGGGGCTGAGAACACCGGGGAGCTGTTTTTT
CASREWGAENTGELFF
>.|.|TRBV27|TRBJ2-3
TGTGCCAGCAGTTACATTCTCACAGATACGCAGTATTTT
CASSYILTDTQYF
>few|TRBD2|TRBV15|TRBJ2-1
TGTGCCACCGGCAGAGGCCAGGGACTAGCGGGAGTGAATGAGCAGTTCTTC
CATGRGQGLAGVNEQFF
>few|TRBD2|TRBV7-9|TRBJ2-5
TGTGCCAGCAAAATAGCGGGAGGGCCGGGGGAGACCCAGTACTTC
CASKIAGGPGETQYF
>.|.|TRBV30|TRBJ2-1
TGTGCCTGGAGTGTACGGTCTACTAGCCCGGTCCATGAGCAGTTCTTC
CAWSVRSTSPVHEQFF
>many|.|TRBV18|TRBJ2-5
TGTGCCAGCTCACCGGCTCGAAAGACCCAGTACTTC
CASSPARKTQYF
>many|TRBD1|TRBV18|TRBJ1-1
TGTGCCAGCTCAGTTAACAGGGGGCAGACTGAAGCTTTCTTT
CASSVNRGQTEAFF
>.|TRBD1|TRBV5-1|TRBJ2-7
TGCGCCAGCAGCCCATCCGGGACAGGGACTGTCCAGCAGTACTTC
CASSPSGTGTVQQYF
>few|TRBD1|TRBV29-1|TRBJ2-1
TGCAGCGTTGAAGATCGGAGAAGAGGGGGCGATGAGCAGTTCTTC
CSVEDRRRGGDEQFF
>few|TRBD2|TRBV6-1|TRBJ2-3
TGTGCCATACAATCGAGCGGGAGGCCAGATACGCAGTATTTT
CAIQSSGRPDTQYF
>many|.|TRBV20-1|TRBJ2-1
TGCAGTGCTAGTCGGGAGTGGGAGCAGTTCTTC
CSASREWEQFF
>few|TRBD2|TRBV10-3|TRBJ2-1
TGTGCCACTGGGACTAGCGCACCCAGCTCCTACAATGAGCAGTTCTTC
CATGTSAPSSYNEQFF
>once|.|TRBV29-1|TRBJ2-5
TGCAGCGTCGCGTACCAAGAGACCCAGTACTTC
CSVAYQETQYF
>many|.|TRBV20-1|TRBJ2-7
TGCAGTGCTCCCCGTGGGGTAAACGAGCAGTACTTC
CSAPRGVNEQYF
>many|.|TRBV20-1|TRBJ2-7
TGCAGTGCTAGAGATTATTCCGAGCAGTACTTC
CSARDYSEQYF
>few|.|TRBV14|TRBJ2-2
TGTGCCAGCAGCCACCTAGGGGAACGGGCCGGGGAGCTGTTTTTT
CASSHLGERAGELFF
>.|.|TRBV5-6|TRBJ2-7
TGTGCCAGCACCCAGACACCCAGCTACGAGCAGTACTTC
CASTQTPSYEQYF
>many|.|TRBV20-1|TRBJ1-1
TGCAGTGCTAGGGCCCTCGGACAGATCGCTCCGGGGATGAACACTGAAGCTTTCTTT
CSARALGQIAPGMNTEAFF
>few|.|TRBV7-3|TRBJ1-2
TGTGCCAGCAGCGCCTCGACAGGTACAGGCTACACCTTC
CASSASTGTGYTF
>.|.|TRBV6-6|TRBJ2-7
TGTGCCAGCAGTTACTCTTCCCAGGGGCGGCAGTACTTC
CASSYSSQGRQYF
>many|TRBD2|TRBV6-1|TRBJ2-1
TGTGCCACCTTGGGACTAGCGACCCTCAATGAGCAGTTCTTC
CATLGLATLNEQFF
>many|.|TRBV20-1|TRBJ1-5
TGCAGTGCTAGAGACCCGGGGGGCAGTCAGCCCCAGCATTTT
CSARDPGGSQPQHF
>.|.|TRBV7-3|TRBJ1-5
TGTGCCAGCAGCTTATGGGGAGGTAACAATCAGCCCCAGCATTTT
CASSLWGGNNQPQHF
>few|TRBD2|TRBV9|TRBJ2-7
TGTGCCAGCAGCGTTCGGACTAGCTCGGGCGAGCAGTACTTC
CASSVRTSSGEQYF
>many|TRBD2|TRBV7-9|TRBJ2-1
TGTGCCAGCAGCTTAGTTATGGCAGGCCCCGGGAGGAATGAGCAGTTCTTC
CASSLVMAGPGRNEQFF
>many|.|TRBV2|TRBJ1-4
TGTGCCAGCAGTGAGGACCTCTATGAAAAACTGTTTTTT
CASSEDLYEKLFF
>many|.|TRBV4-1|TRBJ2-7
TGCGCCAGCAGCCAAGCACAGACAAGCTCCTACGAGCAGTACTTC
CASSQAQTSSYEQYF
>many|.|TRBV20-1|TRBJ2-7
TGCAGTGCCCCGGAGGGGGGCTACGAGCAGTACTTC
CSAPEGGYEQYF
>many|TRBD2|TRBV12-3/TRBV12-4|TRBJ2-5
TGTGCCAGCAGCCATAACCAACCGGGACTAGCGGGCATACCTCAAGAGACCCAGTACTTC
CASSHNQPGLAGIPQETQYF